This T cell receptor (beta chain) emerged from a study of cytotoxic CD8 clonotypes in ibrutinib-treated CLL. Looking at the study overall: Partial responses totalled approximately 24 and complete responses 2; after median roughly 70 months, approximately 15 remained remitted and around twelve progressed.

Overall study findings and caveats: In sustained-remission versus progressing patients, sampling times differed.

The CDR3 has 14 residues. CDR1 is MDHEN and CDR2 is SYDVKM in the germline V gene. The V end was cut by 2 bases, the J end by 5 bases, with 9 bases between. As for this clone: Its antigen is not identified.

Profiled with immunoSEQ multiplex PCR; TCRdb holds only in-frame clones, not every one. Of around 330,000 clones listed, 67% are singletons. This TCR was sampled from a human donor with chronic lymphocytic leukemia. The sequencing here drew on PBMCs, taken after 36 months of ibrutinib treatment. The chain employs TRBV28 and TRBJ1-4; no firm D call. CDR3 nucleotide sequence: TGTGCCAGCAGTTTAGGCGGGTCCAATGAAAAACTGTTTTTT. Amino acid sequence: CASSLGGSNEKLFF.